The 7 T cell receptor beta chains below come from one sample, sequenced in a study of identical twins. TCRdb re-called the 5' RACE reads with MiXCR, one entry per CDR3 protein. The repertoire holds approximately 210,000 distinct CDR3 sequences, with roughly 10% as singletons. The sequencing sample was made of memory (CD45RO+) T cells sorted from blood. The receptors were sampled from a woman in her late teens or twenties in good health.

This clonotype showed up just a few times. J is TRBJ1-1 and V is TRBV20-1, with TRBD1 identical over 12 bases. From germline, CDR1 is DFQATT and CDR2 SNEGSKA (reference sequence). Trimming took 1 base from V and 2 from J; bases not matched to a gene: 5. The length of the CDR3 is 16 residues. CDR3: CSARVRDRGPNTEAFF. The CDR3 DNA follows: TGCAGTGCTAGAGTTCGGGACAGGGGGCCTAACACTGAAGCTTTCTTT.

This clonotype was observed a handful of times. The CDR3 nucleotides read TGTGCCAGCAGCCAAGGTGGCGGGGGGTACACCGGGGAGCTGTTTTTT. Its translation is CASSQGGGGYTGELFF. The rearrangement links TRBV3-1 to TRBJ2-2, with TRBD2 identical over 8 bases. CDR3 length equals 16 residues. With V trimmed by 1 base and J by 3 bases, 4 bases remained unmatched. CDR1 and CDR2 from the germline V gene are LGHDT and YNNKEL (reference sequence).

The rearrangement links TRBV4-2 to TRBJ1-6, with 8 bases that match TRBD1. The CDR3 length is 15 residues. CDR1 and CDR2 from the germline V gene are LGHNA and YNFKEQ. J was trimmed by 6 bases and V by 6 bases; bases with no gene match: 7. DNA of the CDR3: TGTGCCAGCAGACCCAGGGGGCTGAGTAATTCACCCCTCCACTTT. As protein: CASRPRGLSNSPLHF.

The sample holds many counts of this clonotype. The rearrangement links TRBV6-2 or TRBV6-3 to TRBJ2-1, with 11 bases aligning to TRBD2. CDR3 size: 15 residues. J lost 3 bases, V lost 7 bases, and 5 bases had no gene match. The germline gives CDR1 MNHEY, CDR2 SVGEGT. The CDR3 DNA sequence: TGTGCCAGCACCCTAGGGACTAGCGGCTACAATGAGCAGTTCTTC. This translates into CASTLGTSGYNEQFF.

The V call is TRBV20-1, the J call TRBJ2-4; D possibly corresponds to TRBD2 (6 bases). This CDR3 contains 16 residues. The V and J ends lost 0 bases and 0 bases respectively, with 12 bases between them. Germline-derived CDR1 and CDR2 are DFQATT and SNEGSKA (reference sequence). For the CDR3, the DNA is TGCAGTGCTAGAGATTGGGAGGCCCTAGCCAAAAACATTCAGTACTTC. This gives the protein CSARDWEALAKNIQYF.

This clonotype was observed at least ten times. The chain combines TRBV5-1 with TRBJ2-3; D remains unclear. V dropped 4 bases and J dropped 2 bases, with 11 bases sitting between them. From germline, CDR1 is SGHRS and CDR2 YFSETQ. The CDR3 length is 14 residues. CDR3 residues: CASSLGRSTDTQYF. The CDR3 DNA sequence: TGCGCCAGCAGCCTAGGACGTTCCACAGATACGCAGTATTTT.

This clonotype appeared many times. The chain has TRBV12-3 or TRBV12-4 and TRBJ2-1; weak D call: TRBD2 (5 bases). The CDR3 is 16 residues long. Trimming stripped 4 bases from V and 0 bases from J, with 13 bases between. The CDR3 spells CASSSTREASYNEQFF. The CDR3, as DNA: TGTGCCAGCAGTTCCACCCGGGAAGCCTCCTACAATGAGCAGTTCTTC.